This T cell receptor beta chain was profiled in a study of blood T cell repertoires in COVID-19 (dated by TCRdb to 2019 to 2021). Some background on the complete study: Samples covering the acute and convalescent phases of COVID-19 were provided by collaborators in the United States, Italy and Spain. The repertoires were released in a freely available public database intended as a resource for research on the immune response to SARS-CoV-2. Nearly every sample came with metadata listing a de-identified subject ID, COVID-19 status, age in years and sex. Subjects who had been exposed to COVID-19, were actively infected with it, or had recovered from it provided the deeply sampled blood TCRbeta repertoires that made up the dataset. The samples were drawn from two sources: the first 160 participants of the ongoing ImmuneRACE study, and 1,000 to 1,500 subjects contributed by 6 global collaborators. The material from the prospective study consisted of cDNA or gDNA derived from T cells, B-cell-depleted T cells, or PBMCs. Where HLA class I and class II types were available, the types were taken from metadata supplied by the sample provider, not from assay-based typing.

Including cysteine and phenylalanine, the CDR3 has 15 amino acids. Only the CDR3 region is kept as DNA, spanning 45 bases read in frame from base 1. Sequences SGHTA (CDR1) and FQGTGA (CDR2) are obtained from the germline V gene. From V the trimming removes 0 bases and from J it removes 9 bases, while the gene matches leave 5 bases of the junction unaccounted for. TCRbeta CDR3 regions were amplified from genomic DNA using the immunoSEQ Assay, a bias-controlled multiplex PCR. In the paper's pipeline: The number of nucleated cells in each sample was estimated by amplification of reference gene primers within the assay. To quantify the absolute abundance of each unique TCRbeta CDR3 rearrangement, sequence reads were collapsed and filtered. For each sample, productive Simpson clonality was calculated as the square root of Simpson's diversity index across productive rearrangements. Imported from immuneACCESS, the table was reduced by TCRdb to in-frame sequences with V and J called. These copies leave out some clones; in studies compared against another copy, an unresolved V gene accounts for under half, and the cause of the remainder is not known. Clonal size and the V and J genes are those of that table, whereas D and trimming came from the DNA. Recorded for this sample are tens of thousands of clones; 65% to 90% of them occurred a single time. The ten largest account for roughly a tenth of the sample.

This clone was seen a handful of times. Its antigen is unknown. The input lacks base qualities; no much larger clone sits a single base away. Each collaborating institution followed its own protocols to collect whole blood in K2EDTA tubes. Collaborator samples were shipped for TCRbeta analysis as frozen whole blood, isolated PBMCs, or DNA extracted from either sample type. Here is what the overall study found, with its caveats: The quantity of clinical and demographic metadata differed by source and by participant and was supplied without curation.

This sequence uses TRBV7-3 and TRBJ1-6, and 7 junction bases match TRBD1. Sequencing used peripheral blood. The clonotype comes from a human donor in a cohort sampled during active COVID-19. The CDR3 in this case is CASSLTTGSASPLHF. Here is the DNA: TGTGCCAGCAGCTTAACGACAGGGAGTGCTTCACCCCTCCACTTT.